Below are 30 T cell receptor beta chains sequenced from a single sample in a study of siplizumab effects on memory and regulatory T cells. The data were produced by immunoSEQ multiplex PCR, yet TCRdb's version contains in-frame clones alone and is incomplete. The profile covers roughly 100,000 clones, with roughly 91% appearing a single time and 0.25% to 0.35% taken by the ten largest. Sequencing input: CD4+ T cells sorted from blood. All receptors come from a human donor in good health.

The chain uses TRBV19 and TRBJ2-3; the match to TRBD2 covers 11 bases. The CDR3 has 16 residues. The germline CDR1 and CDR2 sequences are LNHDA and SQIVND (reference sequence). The V and J ends lost 3 bases and 4 bases, in that order; junction bases with no gene match: 6. The CDR3 DNA follows: TGTGCCAGTAGTATTCTTACTAGCGGGGGTGCAGATACGCAGTATTTT. Encoded protein: CASSILTSGGADTQYF.

The chain carries TRBV7-3 and TRBJ2-5; D uncertain. The CDR3 covers 13 residues. The V gene lost 3 bases and the J gene lost 4 bases, with 9 bases spanning the gap. CDR1 and CDR2 from the germline V gene are SGHTA and FQGTGA. The CDR3 coding sequence is TGTGCCAGCAGCTTTGGCTCAAGAGAGACCCAGTACTTC. This translates into CASSFGSRETQYF.

This rearrangement joins TRBV2 to TRBJ2-2; no definite D call. The CDR3 is 14 residues long. The germline CDR1 and CDR2 sequences are SNHLY and FYNNEI. Trimming took off 6 bases at V and 5 bases at J, with 13 bases between the two ends. The chain's CDR3 is CASRLDATTGELFF. The DNA for the CDR3 is TGTGCCAGCAGGCTGGACGCTACGACCGGGGAGCTGTTTTTT.

This clone was seen only once. The chain couples TRBV10-3 to TRBJ1-3; D is perhaps TRBD1 (5 bases). Germline V gene data show CDR1 as ENHRY and CDR2 as SYGVKD. The CDR3 totals 14 residues. The V end lost 7 bases, the J end lost 0 bases, and 10 bases lay between the germline ends. The CDR3 loop reads CAIMGGTSGNTIYF. The CDR3 nucleotides read TGTGCCATCATGGGGGGGACCTCTGGAAACACCATATATTTT.

This clone was picked up a small number of times. The rearrangement joins TRBV11-3 to TRBJ2-7; the D gene is possibly TRBD2 (6 bases). CDR1 and CDR2 (germline): SGHNT, YENEEA. The CDR3 totals 19 residues. The germline V and J ends were trimmed by 4 bases and 4 bases, with 29 bases remaining between them. The CDR3 DNA reads as TGTGCCAGCAGCTCCGGCGGGGTTGCCGGCCCGGAATTTGGTTACGAGCAGTACTTC. The encoded protein is CASSSGGVAGPEFGYEQYF.

The rearrangement uses TRBV9 and TRBJ1-1; a weak D match, TRBD1 (6 bases). Germline V gene sequence: CDR1 SGDLS, CDR2 YYNGEE. The CDR3 consists of 15 residues. V dropped 2 bases and J dropped 2 bases, with 13 bases sitting between them. The CDR3 DNA is TGTGCCAGCAGCGTTTTAGGGGACACCAACACTGAAGCTTTCTTT. Translated: CASSVLGDTNTEAFF.

The CDR3 DNA is TGTGCCGGCTCGGGAAGGGACGGAGAAAAACTGTTTTTT. Protein sequence: CAGSGRDGEKLFF. The chain links TRBV6-1 to TRBJ1-4; tentatively, D is TRBD1 (5 bases). The CDR3 loop spans 13 amino acids. Germline V CDR1 and CDR2: MNHNS, SASEGT. Trimming took off 11 bases at V and 8 bases at J, with 18 bases between the two ends.

The sample holds a few counts of this clone. J is TRBJ1-1 and V is TRBV4-1; possible D gene TRBD1, 6 bases. Trimming pared 2 bases from V and 1 base from J, leaving 11 bases between. This CDR3 comprises 15 residues. Germline-derived CDR1 and CDR2 are MGHRA and YSYEKL. The CDR3 loop is CASSQIGQSNTEAFF. The CDR3, as DNA: TGCGCCAGCAGCCAAATCGGACAGTCGAACACTGAAGCTTTCTTT.

This CDR3 is CASSKVSTSGGNTDTQYF. In DNA, the CDR3 is TGTGCCAGCAGCAAAGTGTCTACTAGCGGGGGAAACACAGATACGCAGTATTTT. The chain joins TRBV21-1 to TRBJ2-3; TRBD2, the D gene given by the table, was not confirmed from the DNA. TRBV21-1 corresponds to a pseudogene. The CDR3 is 18 residues long.

The J gene is TRBJ1-3, the V gene TRBV7-2, with D possibly being TRBD1 (6 bases). Trimming shortened V by 4 bases and J by 3 bases, and 13 bases separated the two germline ends. CDR3 length: 15 residues. The germline gives CDR1 SGHTA, CDR2 FQGNSA. The CDR3 nucleotides are TGTGCCAGCAGCTCACAGGGCGTGAGTGGAAACACCATATATTTT. It codes for CASSSQGVSGNTIYF.

In this sample, this clone turned up once. The chain links TRBV19 to TRBJ1-2, with 9 bases that match TRBD1. V lost 0 bases to trimming and J lost 5 bases; unmatched junction nucleotides: 4. The CDR3 covers 15 residues. CDR1 and CDR2 (germline): LNHDA, SQIVND (reference sequence). DNA for the CDR3: TGTGCCAGTAGTATAGATCTTGACAGGGGGTATGGCTACACCTTC. It encodes CASSIDLDRGYGYTF.

The rearrangement uses TRBV5-8 and TRBJ2-7; D is uncertain. Trimming cost V 2 bases and J 0 bases, with 15 bases left between them. CDR1 and CDR2 from the germline V gene are SGHTS and YDEGEE. The CDR3 is 16 amino acids. This CDR3 is CASSFRRAVGSYEQYF. The CDR3 coding sequence is TGTGCCAGCAGCTTCCGCCGAGCCGTGGGCTCCTACGAGCAGTACTTC.

The V and J genes are TRBV7-2 and TRBJ2-3, with a weak D call TRBD1 (6 bases). V was pared by 3 bases and J by 2 bases, with 12 bases between. In germline, CDR1 is SGHTA, CDR2 FQGNSA. The CDR3 runs 15 residues. The CDR3 DNA is TGTGCCAGCAGCTTGGCTGGGGGCCCCACAGATACGCAGTATTTT. Translated, it gives CASSLAGGPTDTQYF.

The genes are TRBV6-5 and TRBJ1-1; D is unresolved. V lost 4 bases and J lost 4, with 4 bases in between. Looked up from germline, CDR1 is MNHEY and CDR2 is SVGAGI. The CDR3 runs to 11 residues. This CDR3 is CASSFLTEAFF. In DNA, the CDR3 is TGTGCCAGCAGTTTCCTCACTGAAGCTTTCTTT.

The J gene is TRBJ2-7, the V gene TRBV18, with 8 positions matching TRBD1. CDR1 is KGHSH and CDR2 is LQKENI in the germline V gene. The CDR3 is made up of 14 amino acids. V shed 3 bases, J shed 5 bases, and the junction held 6 bases outside the gene matches. CDR3 region: CASSPATGVDEQYF. CDR3 coding DNA: TGTGCCAGCTCACCCGCGACAGGGGTAGACGAGCAGTACTTC.

This sequence joins TRBV4-3 and TRBJ2-6; TRBD1 matches at 8 bases. Germline assignment: CDR1 LGHNA and CDR2 YSLEER. Trimming removed 1 base from V and 2 bases from J; junction bases left unmatched: 1. This CDR3 region has 16 residues. The CDR3 coding sequence is TGCGCCAGCAGCCAAGGGACAGGGACTGGGGCCAACGTCCTGACTTTC. Encoded protein: CASSQGTGTGANVLTF.

The chain recombines TRBV6-5 with TRBJ1-1; no clear D gene. With 0 bases removed from V and 6 bases from J, the gap between germline ends came to 8 bases. Germline CDR1 reads MNHEY; CDR2 reads SVGAGI. This CDR3 has 13 residues. The CDR3 DNA reads TGTGCCAGCAGTTACTCAGGGAGACCTGAAGCTTTCTTT. This encodes CASSYSGRPEAFF.

V gene TRBV19 combines with J gene TRBJ1-6; tentatively, D is TRBD1 (5 bases). The CDR3 sequence is 14 residues long. Trimming left V 7 bases short and J 5 bases short, with 12 bases between. Germline V lookup: CDR1 LNHDA, CDR2 SQIVND (reference sequence). DNA of the CDR3: TGTGCCAGTAAAGAGGGGAGCCATAATTCACCCCTCCACTTT. This sequence encodes CASKEGSHNSPLHF.

The V gene is TRBV11-2, the J gene TRBJ1-2; 7 positions agree with TRBD1. Germline V gene data show CDR1 as SGHAT and CDR2 as FQNNGV. The CDR3 runs to 13 residues. V dropped 5 bases and J dropped 5; count of bases not matched to a gene: 5. CDR3 residues: CASSPGTEYGYTF. The CDR3 DNA follows: TGTGCCAGCAGCCCCGGGACAGAGTATGGCTACACCTTC.

The chain has TRBV30 and TRBJ1-6; D is possibly TRBD1 (5 bases). The CDR3 sequence is 14 residues long. Trimming shortened V by 3 bases and J by 8 bases, and 14 bases separated the two germline ends. CDR1 is GTSNPN and CDR2 is SVGIG in the germline V gene (reference sequence). CDR3 coding DNA: TGTGCCTGGAGGGTCGGGGGAAACTATTCACCCCTCCACTTT. It specifies CAWRVGGNYSPLHF.

This chain uses TRBV18 with TRBJ1-1; D is unclear. Trimming pared 3 bases from V and 7 bases from J, leaving 12 bases between. CDR3 size: 13 residues. The germline V gene has CDR1 KGHSH and CDR2 LQKENI. The CDR3 spells CASSPGRQVEAFF. CDR3 nucleotide sequence: TGTGCCAGCTCACCGGGAAGGCAAGTTGAAGCTTTCTTT.

This sequence joins TRBV25-1 and TRBJ2-5; 9 bases map to TRBD1. Trimming removed 5 bases from V and 3 bases from J; junction bases left unmatched: 7. The CDR3 is made up of 15 amino acids. Germline V gene data show CDR1 as MGHDK and CDR2 as SYGVNS. CDR3 protein: CASSKTGGPEETQYF. The CDR3 nucleotides read TGTGCCAGCAGTAAAACAGGGGGCCCAGAAGAGACCCAGTACTTC.

The V call is TRBV11-3, the J call TRBJ2-7, with 8 bases matching TRBD1. J was trimmed by 4 bases and V by 5 bases; bases with no gene match: 10. This CDR3 has 15 amino acids. CDR1 SGHNT and CDR2 YENEEA come from the germline V gene. The CDR3 DNA follows: TGTGCCAGCAGCCGAACAGGGGGGAATGGGTACGAGCAGTACTTC. Protein: CASSRTGGNGYEQYF.

V and J are TRBV7-9 and TRBJ2-3; D is uncertain. V was cut by 1 base and J by 6 bases, with 8 bases left in between. Germline V lookup: CDR1 SEHNR, CDR2 FQNEAQ (reference sequence). The CDR3 covers 13 residues. The CDR3 protein is CASSLDRWDTQYF. Written as DNA, the CDR3 is TGTGCCAGCAGCTTAGACCGCTGGGATACGCAGTATTTT.

This clone was recorded only once. This chain joins TRBV6-1 and TRBJ1-1; maybe TRBD1 (5 bases). Germline values: CDR1 MNHNS, CDR2 SASEGT. The CDR3 sequence is 15 residues long. V lost 10 bases and J 4 bases, leaving 22 bases between the germline ends. The CDR3 is CATLNAAGSFTEAFF. CDR3 DNA: TGTGCCACCCTCAATGCGGCAGGGTCGTTCACTGAAGCTTTCTTT.

This chain uses TRBV7-9 with TRBJ2-5; TRBD2 is a possible D gene (5 bases). Per germline, CDR1 SEHNR and CDR2 FQNEAQ (reference sequence). With 2 bases removed from V and 5 bases from J, the gap between germline ends came to 15 bases. The CDR3 runs to 15 residues. CDR3 sequence: CASSLSEGLGETQYF. CDR3 nucleotides: TGTGCCAGCAGCTTATCAGAGGGCCTGGGGGAGACCCAGTACTTC.

The rearrangement uses TRBV5-4 and TRBJ2-3; the D gene could be TRBD1 or TRBD2 (6 bases each). CDR1 and CDR2 from the germline V gene are SGHNT and YYREEE (reference sequence). The CDR3 is 15 amino acids. Between the trimmed V and J ends, which lost 4 bases and 1 base, there was a span of 13 bases. CDR3 amino acids: CASSRGGLRTDTQYF. CDR3 nucleotide sequence: TGTGCCAGCAGCCGAGGGGGACTCCGCACAGATACGCAGTATTTT.

This chain uses TRBV9 with TRBJ1-4; D might be TRBD1 (5 bases). The germline gives CDR1 SGDLS, CDR2 YYNGEE. V was trimmed by 3 bases and J by 0 bases, leaving 9 bases between them. The CDR3 is 15 residues long. The chain's CDR3 is CASSAQTATNEKLFF. The CDR3 DNA reads as TGTGCCAGCAGCGCCCAGACAGCAACTAATGAAAAACTGTTTTTT.

This clone was counted once. The junction departs from the called germline gene at one end, perhaps through a read error. The chain combines TRBV4-2 with TRBJ2-7; 9 nucleotides agree with TRBD1. The CDR3 contains 15 residues. Germline V gene data show CDR1 as LGHNA and CDR2 as YNFKEQ. The DNA of the CDR3 is TGTGCCGGCAGCCAGGGGACAGGGCTCTCCTACGAGCAGTACTTC. Protein product: CAGSQGTGLSYEQYF.

This chain connects TRBV4-1 to TRBJ2-3, with 8 bases lining up with TRBD1. The CDR3 length is 14 residues. Germline CDR1 is MGHRA and CDR2 is YSYEKL. With 4 bases clipped from V and 1 base from J, the junction kept 1 base outside the gene matches. This CDR3 reads CASSPTGGTDTQYF. CDR3 bases: TGCGCCAGCAGCCCGACAGGGGGCACAGATACGCAGTATTTT.